Listed below are T cell receptor beta chains from one sample, sequenced in a study of blood T cell repertoires in COVID-19. The method was immunoSEQ multiplex PCR; TCRdb's version includes in-frame clones alone and lacks a portion of them. The top ten clones hold around 16% of a sample with roughly 60,000 clones, over 75% of them seen once. The sequenced material came from peripheral blood. The receptors originated from a human donor in a cohort sampled during active COVID-19. Each CDR3 is given with its conserved first and last residue. The D gene is left open where the match is weak. Clone size is not always given. Where it is, it says once, few, many or a class for expanded clones.

TRBJ1-4,TRBV19,NA,NA,TGTGCCAGTAGTATCAGAGGGGAAAAACTGTTTTTT,CASSIRGEKLFF
TRBJ2-1,TRBV7-9,NA,NA,TGTGCCAGCAGCTTAGACCACGGTTACAATGAGCAGTTCTTC,CASSLDHGYNEQFF
TRBJ2-4,TRBV21-1,NA,NA,TGTGCCAGCAGCAAAGAGAACGGACAGGGCAAAAACATTCAGTACTTC,CASSKENGQGKNIQYF
TRBJ2-3,TRBV4-3,NA,TRBD2,TGCGCCAGCAGCGAAAGACTCGCGGGGGGGGGTTACACAGATACGCAGTATTTT,CASSERLAGGGYTDTQYF
TRBJ1-4,TRBV11-3,NA,TRBD1,TGTGCCAGCAGCGCCGGGACAGGTCGAGTTTGGAATGAAAAACTGTTTTTT,CASSAGTGRVWNEKLFF
TRBJ1-5,TRBV7-2,NA,TRBD1,TGTGCCAGCAGCGCGGGGGGGACAGGCCCCAATCAGCCCCAGCATTTT,CASSAGGTGPNQPQHF
TRBJ1-5,TRBV24-1,NA,TRBD1,TGTGCCACCAGTGGGACAGGGGGTTCTCAGCCCCAGCATTTT,CATSGTGGSQPQHF
TRBJ2-5,TRBV29-1,NA,TRBD2,TGCAGCGTTGAACCGGGGGGTCAAGAGACCCAGTACTTC,CSVEPGGQETQYF
TRBJ2-3,TRBV11-3,few,TRBD2,TGTGCCAGCAGCGCTAGCGGGGGGTTCAGGGATACGCAGTATTTT,CASSASGGFRDTQYF
TRBJ1-1,TRBV30,NA,NA,TGTGCCTGGAGTGCTCACAGGGCCTGGGACACTGAAGCTTTCTTT,CAWSAHRAWDTEAFF
TRBJ2-3,TRBV9,NA,NA,TGTGCCAGCAGCGTAGACAGCGAGGGAGATACGCAGTATTTT,CASSVDSEGDTQYF
TRBJ2-1,TRBV24-1,NA,NA,TGTGCCACCAGTGATTCGGGTGTCGGATACAATGAGCAGTTCTTC,CATSDSGVGYNEQFF
TRBJ1-6,TRBV9,few,NA,TGTGCCAGCAGCGCGGCCGGGTCCGGTTCACCCCTCCACTTT,CASSAAGSGSPLHF
TRBJ1-1,TRBV5-5,NA,NA,TGTGCCGGGGCAGGGGCGGACGACACTGAAGCTTTCTTT,CAGAGADDTEAFF
TRBJ2-3,TRBV3-1/TRBV3-2,NA,TRBD2,TGTGCCAGCAGGGGAACCGGGACTAGCCGAGGCGACAGCACAGATACGCAGTATTTT,CASRGTGTSRGDSTDTQYF
TRBJ1-3,TRBV29-1,NA,NA,TGCAGCGCTCAGGGTTCTGGAAACACCATATATTTT,CSAQGSGNTIYF
TRBJ2-3,TRBV7-2,NA,TRBD2,TGTGCCAGCAGCTTAGAGTGGGGGGGGGATACGCAGTATTTT,CASSLEWGGDTQYF
TRBJ1-2,TRBV27,NA,NA,TGTGCCAGCAGTTTTTCCGGAGGGAGGGGCTACACCTTC,CASSFSGGRGYTF
TRBJ1-6,TRBV19,NA,TRBD1,TGTGCCAGTAGTCCCCGTGGGACAGGGGGACCGCTAGTACCCCTCCACTTT,CASSPRGTGGPLVPLHF
TRBJ2-3,TRBV18,NA,NA,TGTGCCAGCTCACCAATTCCCTTGGGAGGCACAGATACGCAGTATTTT,CASSPIPLGGTDTQYF
TRBJ2-7,TRBV13,once,TRBD2,TGTGCCAGCAGCGACTCTAGCGGGGGGGCCGAGCAGTACTTC,CASSDSSGGAEQYF
TRBJ2-6,TRBV11-2,NA,NA,TGTGCCAGCAGCCCGATAAAGAGAGGAGGGGCCAACGTCCTGACTTTC,CASSPIKRGGANVLTF
TRBJ2-7,TRBV18,NA,NA,TGTGCCAGCTCACCATTTGACAGCTCCTACGAGCAGTACTTC,CASSPFDSSYEQYF
TRBJ2-1,TRBV11-3,NA,NA,TGTGCCAGCAGACTTTTTCAGGGCGATGAGCAGTTCTTC,CASRLFQGDEQFF
TRBJ1-2,TRBV3-1/TRBV3-2,once,TRBD1,TGTGCCAGCACCCCAATAGGACAGGCCTATGGCTACACCTTC,CASTPIGQAYGYTF
TRBJ2-1,TRBV5-1,NA,TRBD2,TGCGCCAGCAGCCAAACTAGCGGGGGGGCCAATGAGCAGTTCTTC,CASSQTSGGANEQFF
TRBJ2-5,TRBV5-1,NA,TRBD1,TGCGCCAGCAGCTTGGCCATAGGGGGCATAGAGACCCAGTACTTC,CASSLAIGGIETQYF
TRBJ2-5,TRBV9,NA,TRBD2,TGTGCCAGCAGCGAGGGGACTAGCGGGGGGTCGGAGACCCAGTACTTC,CASSEGTSGGSETQYF
TRBJ2-1,TRBV7-8,NA,NA,TGTGCCAGCAGCTTAGAAGTTAGCAGGGGTGAGCAGTTCTTC,CASSLEVSRGEQFF
TRBJ1-5,TRBV18,NA,TRBD1,TGTGCCAGCTCACTGTCGGGACAGGGGGCCGATCAGCCCCAGCATTTT,CASSLSGQGADQPQHF
TRBJ2-5,TRBV19,NA,TRBD2,TGTGCCAGTAGTATACGGGCTAGCGGGGATAAGGACCAGTACTTC,CASSIRASGDKDQYF
TRBJ2-5,TRBV5-4,NA,NA,TGTGCCAGCAGACGCGGGGGCGCGGGCAAAGAGACCCAGTACTTC,CASRRGGAGKETQYF
TRBJ1-5,TRBV5-8,NA,NA,TGTGCCAGCAGCTTGGGCGGGGGATTCGGCAATCAGCCCCAGCATTTT,CASSLGGGFGNQPQHF
TRBJ1-2,TRBV6-5,NA,NA,TGTGCCAGCAGTTATGGGGGCTCGACGCTCTTCTATGGCTACACCTTC,CASSYGGSTLFYGYTF
TRBJ2-1,TRBV6-1,NA,TRBD2,TGTGCCAGCAGTGCGCTTAGCGGGGTCTCCTACAATGAGCAGTTCTTC,CASSALSGVSYNEQFF
TRBJ2-3,TRBV25-1,NA,TRBD2,TGTGCCAGCAGTGGACTAGCGGGGGACACAGATACGCAGTATTTT,CASSGLAGDTDTQYF
TRBJ2-4,TRBV2,NA,NA,TGTGCCAGCACCTCAGGAAACATTCAGTACTTC,CASTSGNIQYF
TRBJ2-6,TRBV4-1,once,TRBD2,TGCGCCAGCAGCCCGCTGGCCGGGACTAGCTACTCTGGGGCCAACGTCCTGACTTTC,CASSPLAGTSYSGANVLTF
TRBJ1-5,TRBV7-2,NA,TRBD1,TGTGCCAGCAGCCCAACAGGGGATGGCAATCAGCCTCAGCATTTT,CASSPTGDGNQPQHF
TRBJ1-3,TRBV6-5,NA,NA,TGTGCCAGCAGCTCAGGGAGGGCCATATATTTT,CASSSGRAIYF
TRBJ2-7,TRBV14,NA,TRBD1,TGTGCCAGCAGCTTAACTCCGGGACAGGGTCTCTACGAGCAGTACTTC,CASSLTPGQGLYEQYF
TRBJ2-2,TRBV9,NA,NA,TGTGCCAGCAGCGGGTGGGTGGGGCAGGTCACCGGGGAGCTGTTTTTT,CASSGWVGQVTGELFF
TRBJ2-5,TRBV5-1,NA,TRBD1,TGCGCCAGCAGCCGGGACAGTATCCAAGAGACCCAGTACTTC,CASSRDSIQETQYF
TRBJ2-7,TRBV7-2,NA,TRBD1,TGTGCCAGCAGCTTAGGTAGACAGGGGACCGAGCAGTACTTC,CASSLGRQGTEQYF
TRBJ1-1,TRBV28,NA,NA,TGTGCCAGCAGCATACCCTTCTGGGGAGGGGGGGAAAGGGCTTTCTTT,CASSIPFWGGGERAFF
TRBJ2-3,TRBV9,NA,NA,TGTGCCAGCAGCGTAGGAGAGGATACGCAGTATTTT,CASSVGEDTQYF
TRBJ2-1,TRBV19,NA,NA,TGTGCCGGTAGTCCCACCCAATTAAGTCGGAATGAGCAGTTCTTC,CAGSPTQLSRNEQFF
TRBJ2-7,TRBV19,NA,TRBD1,TGTGCCAGTACCCCCAGACAGGGACACTACGAGCAGTACTTC,CASTPRQGHYEQYF
TRBJ1-1,TRBV19,NA,TRBD1,TGTGCCAGTAGTAACCGGACAGGGGGTCCTATGAACACTGAAGCTTTCTTT,CASSNRTGGPMNTEAFF
TRBJ2-7,TRBV5-1,NA,NA,TGCGCCAGCAGCTTGTACGTCTTACTAAGCGAGCAGTACTTC,CASSLYVLLSEQYF
TRBJ1-1,TRBV18,NA,TRBD1,TGTGCCAGCTCACCGGGACAGGGGGCACGCTCTGAAGCTTTCTTT,CASSPGQGARSEAFF
TRBJ1-5,TRBV30,NA,TRBD1,TGTGCCTGGAGGGGACAGGGAAATCAGCCCCAGCATTTT,CAWRGQGNQPQHF
TRBJ1-1,TRBV6-5,NA,TRBD1,TGTGCCAGCAGCCGCGGACAGGGTACTGAAGCTTTCTTT,CASSRGQGTEAFF